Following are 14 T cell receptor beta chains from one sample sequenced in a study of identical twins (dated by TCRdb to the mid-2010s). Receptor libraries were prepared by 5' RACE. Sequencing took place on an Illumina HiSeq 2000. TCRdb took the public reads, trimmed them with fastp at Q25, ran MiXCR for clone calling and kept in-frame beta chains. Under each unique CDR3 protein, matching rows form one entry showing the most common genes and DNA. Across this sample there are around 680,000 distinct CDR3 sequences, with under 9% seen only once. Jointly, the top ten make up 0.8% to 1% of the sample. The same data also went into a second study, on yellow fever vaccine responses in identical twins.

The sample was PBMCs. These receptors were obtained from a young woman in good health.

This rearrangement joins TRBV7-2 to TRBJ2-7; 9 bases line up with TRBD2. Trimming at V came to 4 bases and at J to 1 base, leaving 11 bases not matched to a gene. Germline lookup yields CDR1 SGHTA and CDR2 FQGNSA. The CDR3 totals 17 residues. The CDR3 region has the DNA TGTGCCAGCAGCTGGGCTAGCGGGGTTGGAGGATCCTACGAGCAGTACTTC. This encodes CASSWASGVGGSYEQYF. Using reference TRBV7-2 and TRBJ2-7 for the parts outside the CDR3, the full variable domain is GAGVSQSPSNKVTEKGKDVELRCDPISGHTALYWYRQSLGQGLEFLIYFQGNSAPDKSGLPSDRFSAERTGGSVSTLTIQRTQQEDSAVYLCASSWASGVGGSYEQYFGPGTRLTVT.

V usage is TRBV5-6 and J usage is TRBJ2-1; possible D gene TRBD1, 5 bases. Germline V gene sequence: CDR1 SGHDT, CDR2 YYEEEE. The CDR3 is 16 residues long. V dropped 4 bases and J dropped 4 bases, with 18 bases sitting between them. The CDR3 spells CASSPSRAGWYNEQFF. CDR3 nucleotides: TGTGCCAGCAGCCCGTCCAGGGCAGGGTGGTACAATGAGCAGTTCTTC. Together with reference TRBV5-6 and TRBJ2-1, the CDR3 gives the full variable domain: DAGVTQSPTHLIKTRGQQVTLRCSPKSGHDTVSWYQQALGQGPQFIFQYYEEEERQRGNFPDRFSGHQFPNYSSELNVNALLLGDSALYLCASSPSRAGWYNEQFFGPGTRLTVL.

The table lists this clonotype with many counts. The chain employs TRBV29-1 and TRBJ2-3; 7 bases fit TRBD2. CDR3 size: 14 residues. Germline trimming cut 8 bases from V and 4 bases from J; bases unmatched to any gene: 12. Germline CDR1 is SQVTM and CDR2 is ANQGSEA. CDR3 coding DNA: TGCAGCATACCCGATGCGGGAGCTTCAGATACGCAGTATTTT. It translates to CSIPDAGASDTQYF.

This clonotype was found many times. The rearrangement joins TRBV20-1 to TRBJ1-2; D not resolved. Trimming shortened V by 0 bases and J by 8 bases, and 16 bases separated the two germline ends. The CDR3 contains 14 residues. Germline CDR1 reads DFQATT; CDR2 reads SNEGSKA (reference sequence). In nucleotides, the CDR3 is TGCAGTGCTAGAGATCCGGGGATTGGTTACGGCTACACCTTC. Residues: CSARDPGIGYGYTF.

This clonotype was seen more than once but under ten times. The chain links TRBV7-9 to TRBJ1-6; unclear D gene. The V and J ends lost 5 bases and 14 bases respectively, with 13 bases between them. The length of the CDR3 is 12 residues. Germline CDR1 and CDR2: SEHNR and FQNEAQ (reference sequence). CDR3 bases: TGTGCCAGCAGCACCCTTGGCGTGACCCTCCACTTT. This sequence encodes CASSTLGVTLHF.

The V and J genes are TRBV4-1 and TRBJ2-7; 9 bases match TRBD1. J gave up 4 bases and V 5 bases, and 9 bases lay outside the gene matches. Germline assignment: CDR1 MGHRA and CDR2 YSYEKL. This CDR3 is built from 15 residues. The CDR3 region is CASSYYPGQGYEQYF. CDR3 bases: TGCGCCAGCAGCTACTATCCGGGACAGGGTTACGAGCAGTACTTC.

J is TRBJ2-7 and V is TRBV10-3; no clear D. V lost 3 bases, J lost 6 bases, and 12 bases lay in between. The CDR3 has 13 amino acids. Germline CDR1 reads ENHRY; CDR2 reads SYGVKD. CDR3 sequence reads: CAISDVRTTEQYF. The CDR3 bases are TGTGCCATCAGTGACGTCCGTACCACCGAGCAGTACTTC.

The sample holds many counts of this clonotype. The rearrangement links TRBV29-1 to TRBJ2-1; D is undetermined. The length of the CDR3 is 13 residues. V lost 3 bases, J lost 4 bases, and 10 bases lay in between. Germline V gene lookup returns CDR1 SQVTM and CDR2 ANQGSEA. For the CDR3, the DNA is TGCAGCGTTGAGATGGTTCGGTACAATGAGCAGTTCTTC. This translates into CSVEMVRYNEQFF.

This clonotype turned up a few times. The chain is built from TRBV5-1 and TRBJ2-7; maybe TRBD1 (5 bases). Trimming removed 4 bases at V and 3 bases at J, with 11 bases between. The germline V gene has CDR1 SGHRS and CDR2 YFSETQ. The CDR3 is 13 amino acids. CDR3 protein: CASSPHQGYEQYF. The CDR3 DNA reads TGCGCCAGCAGCCCGCACCAGGGCTACGAGCAGTACTTC.

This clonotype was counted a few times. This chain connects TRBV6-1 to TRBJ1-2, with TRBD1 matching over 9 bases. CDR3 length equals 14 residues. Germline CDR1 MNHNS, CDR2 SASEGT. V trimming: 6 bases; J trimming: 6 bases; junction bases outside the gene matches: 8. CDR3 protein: CASSDPNRGHGYTF. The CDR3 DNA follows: TGTGCCAGCAGCGACCCGAACAGGGGGCATGGCTACACCTTC.

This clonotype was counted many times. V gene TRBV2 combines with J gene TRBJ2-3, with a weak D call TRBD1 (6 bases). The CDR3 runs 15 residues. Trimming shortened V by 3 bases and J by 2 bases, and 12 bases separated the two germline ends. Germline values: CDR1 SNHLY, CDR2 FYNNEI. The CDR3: CASSEGTGYTDTQYF. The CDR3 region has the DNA TGTGCCAGCAGTGAGGGAACAGGGTACACAGATACGCAGTATTTT.

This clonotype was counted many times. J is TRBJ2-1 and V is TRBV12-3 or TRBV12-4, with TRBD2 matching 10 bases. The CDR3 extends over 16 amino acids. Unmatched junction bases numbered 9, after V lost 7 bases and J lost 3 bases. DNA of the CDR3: TGTGCCAGCATTAAACCAGCGGGAGGGCTCTACAATGAGCAGTTCTTC. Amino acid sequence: CASIKPAGGLYNEQFF.

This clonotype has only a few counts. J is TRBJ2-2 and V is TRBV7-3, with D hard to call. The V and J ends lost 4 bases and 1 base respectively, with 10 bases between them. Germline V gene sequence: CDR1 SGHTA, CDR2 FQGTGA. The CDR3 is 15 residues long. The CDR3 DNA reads TGTGCCAGCAGCTCACCCGAGGTGAACACCGGGGAGCTGTTTTTT. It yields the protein CASSSPEVNTGELFF.

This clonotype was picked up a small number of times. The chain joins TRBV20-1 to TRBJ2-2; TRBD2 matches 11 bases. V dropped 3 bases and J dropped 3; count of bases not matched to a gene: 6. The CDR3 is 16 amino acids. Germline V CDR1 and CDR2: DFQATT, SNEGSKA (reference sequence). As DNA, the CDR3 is TGCAGTGCTAGTCTAGCGGGGGGATTTGACACCGGGGAGCTGTTTTTT. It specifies CSASLAGGFDTGELFF.